The rows below give T cell receptor beta chains drawn from one sample of a study of T cell responses to AZD1222 COVID-19 vaccine. Sequencing used immunoSEQ multiplex PCR; TCRdb keeps in-frame clones, though not all of them. The sample carries 150,000 to 200,000 clones, more than 90% recorded once. Sequenced material: peripheral blood, taken on day 0 of AZD1222 vaccination. All receptors derive from an adult in good health. Each CDR3 is given without its conserved first and last residue.

J gene: TRBJ1-5; V gene: TRBV7-8; CDR3 protein: ASSPGGYSNQPQH
J gene: TRBJ2-7; V gene: TRBV6-5; CDR3 protein: ASTRTEDYEQY
J gene: TRBJ2-1; V gene: TRBV9; CDR3 protein: ASSVGWGPTYNEQF
J gene: TRBJ2-3; V gene: TRBV28; CDR3 protein: ASSPGTSGRVDTQY
J gene: TRBJ1-4; V gene: TRBV2; CDR3 protein: ASSEGEKLF
J gene: TRBJ1-1; V gene: TRBV7-9; CDR3 protein: ASSLGPGKTEAF
J gene: TRBJ2-2; V gene: TRBV7-6; CDR3 protein: ASSVQISTGVELF
J gene: TRBJ2-7; V gene: TRBV11-2; CDR3 protein: ASSPSRYEQY
J gene: TRBJ1-5; V gene: TRBV18; CDR3 protein: ASSPDSNQPQH
J gene: TRBJ1-2; V gene: TRBV29-1; CDR3 protein: SVAPRQGALGYT
J gene: TRBJ2-3; V gene: TRBV5-1; CDR3 protein: ASSPYREGTDTQY
J gene: TRBJ1-4; V gene: TRBV5-1; CDR3 protein: ASSLGQGGTNEKLF
J gene: TRBJ1-3; V gene: TRBV11-2; CDR3 protein: ASSLYGRIGNTIY
J gene: TRBJ1-2; V gene: TRBV27; CDR3 protein: ASSPQANYGYT
J gene: TRBJ1-6; V gene: TRBV14; CDR3 protein: ASSQRQTLH
J gene: TRBJ2-5; V gene: TRBV28; CDR3 protein: ASSQNRGWD
J gene: TRBJ2-3; V gene: TRBV4-1; CDR3 protein: ASSQERSDSTDTQY
J gene: TRBJ1-2; V gene: TRBV30; CDR3 protein: AWTLDRESGYT
J gene: TRBJ1-5; V gene: TRBV7-6; CDR3 protein: ASSLGAGLLNQPQH
J gene: TRBJ1-1; V gene: TRBV7-2; CDR3 protein: ASSLEGLANTEAF
J gene: TRBJ2-3; V gene: TRBV5-1; CDR3 protein: ASSLYTGTSTDTQY
J gene: TRBJ2-3; V gene: TRBV7-2; CDR3 protein: ASSLTPQDTQY
J gene: TRBJ2-2; V gene: TRBV30; CDR3 protein: AWSVRELLTGELF
J gene: TRBJ2-1; V gene: TRBV29-1; CDR3 protein: SVDPRTSVNEQF
J gene: TRBJ1-1; V gene: TRBV18; CDR3 protein: ASSPRQDMNTEAF
J gene: TRBJ2-3; V gene: TRBV11-3; CDR3 protein: ASSSGWSPTDTQY
J gene: TRBJ1-2; V gene: TRBV3-1/TRBV3-2; CDR3 protein: ASSQDCGAQPKLNYGYT